Described below is a single T cell receptor beta chain sequence and its context. What antigen it recognizes has not been identified. No much larger clone is present one base from it, and per-base qualities are unavailable. The junction carries 13 bases between V and J, which are trimmed by 2 bases and 8 bases respectively. The CDR3 numbers 14 residues from cysteine through phenylalanine. CDR3 DNA only is kept here, 42 bases in frame from base 1. CDR1 SGHAT and CDR2 FQNNGV were looked up in the germline V gene. The data stem from a study of cytomegalovirus exposure and HLA in healthy donors (TCRdb year 2017). With regard to the full study: An earlier analysis of 587 of the donors reported 276 Gb of sequence data and 117 million unique TCR beta sequences obtained from 180 million or so T cells. An early release covering just under 650 HLA-typed donors comprised about 300 gigabases of sequencing data and 65 million to 100 million unique TCR sequences. The genetic ancestry cluster associated with self-reported Caucasian donors included 65% to 90% of the roughly 400 genotyped donors. The study was designed to test whether signatures of past pathogen exposure could be identified by cataloging public T cell receptors. The study profiled the T cell repertoires of about 640 subjects by immunosequencing and related them to cytomegalovirus serostatus. A separate validation cohort of approximately 130 different subjects was used in addition to the approximately 700-subject first cohort. To predict cytomegalovirus infection status, the study combined high-throughput TCR immunosequencing, statistical association of individual TCRs with disease status, and machine learning. In a later analysis, previously published TCR beta repertoires from 670 or so donors were re-analyzed and high-resolution HLA genotyping was added so that TCR occurrence patterns could be studied. In the later analysis, no new phenotypic data were used to find candidate immune exposures; instead, reliance was placed on TCR beta sequences and their occurrence across donors. To decide whether each TCR beta V gene segment behaved as functional or pseudogenic, an earlier analysis of over 500 of the donors relied on high-throughput TCR beta sequencing. Donor age, sex, ethnicity and CMV serostatus were collected together with the repertoire data. In a later genetic analysis, genome-wide SNP genotypes for about three fifths of the roughly 670 donors were used, and that subset was treated as a discovery cohort. All discovery cohort repertoires had been generated using a single sequencing platform. Both class I and class II loci were covered by HLA typing, at four-digit resolution. Typing coverage varied by locus: about 629-640 donors for A, B, C, DRB1 and DQB1; more than 500 for DQA1; approximately 610 for DPA1; approximately 450 for DPB1. Roughly 5 DR-DQ haplotypes were handled as single units for association and clustering, since linkage in the cohort was strong. On average, around 230,000 unique TCR beta nucleotide sequences were sequenced per donor among a few hundred genotyped donors of the cohort, with about 19% of those sequences being non-productive. Results and caveats for the whole study, not just this receptor: HLA typing was unavailable for some donors at each locus, so association tests used only the typed subset. In a later analysis, the rate of TCR association differed among HLA loci, with DRB1 alleles having the most associated TCRs and HLA-C alleles having the fewest. In vitro tests confirmed that a few of the cytomegalovirus-associated TCR beta chains recognize cytomegalovirus antigens. The authors suggested that the approach could potentially be generalized to other disease states and immunological phenotypes. According to a later analysis, most CMV-associated TCR beta chains appeared to be HLA-restricted, and the HLA associations seemed to be driven largely by CMV exposure. In this cohort, only TCR beta chains were sequenced, and detectable features were limited by the absence of alpha or paired-chain data. A cluster of highly shared sequence variants was judged likely to represent a technical artifact of the sequencing pipeline. Several of the top co-occurrence clusters appeared to be linked to parvovirus B19, influenza, CMV and Epstein-Barr virus, according to a later analysis. Broadly in line with IMGT annotations, most TCR beta V segments showed up in productive rearrangements about 87% or about 30% of the time in an earlier analysis of some 590 of the donors. A later analysis associated about 16,000 TCR beta sequences with specific HLA alleles at a false discovery rate of 0.05. Roughly uniform sequencing depth across donors was assumed in presence/absence analyses, although this assumption may not hold. While some public TCRs were present in many individuals, most TCR sequences turned up only very rarely across donors. Compared with equally common non-associated chains, HLA-associated TCR beta chains in a later analysis were more clonally expanded and had lower generation probabilities. A later genetic analysis associated a missense DCLRE1C variant with V-gene and J-gene trimming of TCR beta chains, and an independent cohort replicated the association. Linkage disequilibrium might explain the correlated functional status among segregating V segments, but an unknown experimental factor could not be ruled out. When HLA alleles, especially DR and DQ, strongly co-occurred, attributing TCR associations to individual alleles was difficult. In the study, approximately 160 TCR beta chains were listed as associated with cytomegalovirus. A further reported finding was that TCR beta sequences accurately predicted the HLA-A and HLA-B alleles for most subjects in the first cohort. A later genetic analysis reported fewer N-insertions in productive TCRs among donors in an Asian-associated ancestry cluster than the approximately 670-donor mean. Around 16 rarely observed V segments, including chromosome 9 orphons, were excluded from the earlier analysis of some 590 of the donors because counts were too low. Cytomegalovirus status was reported to be diagnosed by the classifier with high specificity and sensitivity in both the original and validation cohorts. Some IMGT-functional V segments, including TRBV6-2 and TRBV6-3, could not be told apart with the 87-base-pair reads, so those segments were excluded. For the cohort, immune exposure information was limited to CMV serostatus.

The cohort comprised some 680 healthy bone marrow donors. At the time of sampling, every cohort member was nominally healthy, though immune exposures that went unrecorded were likely present. CMV serostatus was positive for 289 and negative for about 50% of the roughly 700 cohort members, and was not recorded for this donor. Each donor provided a peripheral blood sample, and peripheral blood mononuclear cells were used for TCR beta sequencing. Genomic DNA extraction from the blood cell samples was performed with the Qiagen DNeasy Blood Extraction Kit. The library was obtained by the immunoSEQ multiplex PCR assay. For the multiplex PCR, a mixture combining 60 forward primers for TCR Vbeta segments and 13 reverse primers for TCR Jbeta segments was used. A multiplex PCR assay on genomic DNA amplified the CDR3 region of rearranged TCR beta genes. The Illumina HiSeq System was used to sequence the amplified TCR beta libraries as 87-base-pair reads. Processing in the source paper ran as follows. In a later analysis, about 80 million unique TCR beta chains were counted across the roughly 610 repertoires, and roughly 11 million of these chains were shared by at least two donors. Raw reads were error-corrected and collapsed into unique sequences with a nearest-neighbor algorithm that merged closely related sequences to remove PCR and sequencing errors. CDR3 sequences were aligned to IMGT reference sequences to assign V, D and J gene segments. For a sequence to be retained, at least a six-nucleotide match to both a V gene segment and a J gene segment was required. A rearrangement was called productive if the CDR3 had no stop codons and remained in frame with V and J, and every other rearrangement was called non-productive. Following IMGT convention, CDR3 was defined as the stretch from the second conserved V-encoded cysteine up to the conserved J-encoded phenylalanine. The earlier analysis of 500 to 600 of the donors excluded sequences that lacked an unambiguous match to a single V gene segment. In an earlier analysis of approximately 500 of the donors, a V segment was called functional when productive rearrangements were above 56.7%, and segregating when the standard deviation between donors exceeded 5%. A statistical classification framework was built to diagnose cytomegalovirus status from the catalog of TCR beta chain sequences. A later analysis assigned V and J genes by comparing TCR nucleotide sequences with IMGT/GENE-DB human TR gene sequences. The TCRdist pipeline was used in a later analysis to assign CDR3 sequences and most-parsimonious VDJ recombination scenarios. In a later analysis, every TCR beta chain was defined by the combination of its CDR3 amino acid sequence and its V-gene family, and reads without a unique V-gene family were dropped. As a way to deal with suspected cross-contamination and a sequencing artifact, a later analysis dropped 500 to 700 nucleotide sequences that were highly shared and had low generation probability. In a later analysis, a clonal expansion index was calculated for each public chain from normalized within-repertoire ranks of inferred template counts. In a later analysis, generation probabilities were computed with a VDJ recombination model fitted to out-of-frame rearrangements, and the resulting probabilities were checked against IGoR. In a later analysis, TCR-TCR, TCR-HLA and TCR-CMV co-occurrence was scored with hypergeometric tests, and a repertoire-size bias correction was applied to TCR pairs. A later analysis estimated false discovery rates by permuting HLA or CMV assignments 20 times. A later analysis grouped co-occurring TCRs with DBSCAN, adding TCRdist sequence similarity when clustering within HLA-allele-positive subsets. Repertoires with fewer than 30,000 or more than 120,000 public chains, plus five repertoires with anomalous nucleotide sharing, were excluded from co-occurrence clustering. TCRdb took over this immuneACCESS table, retaining in-frame rearrangements with V and J assigned. Such tables are incomplete; in checked studies, under half of the missing clones stem from an unresolved V gene, and the remainder is unexplained. V and J calls and clone size are copied from that table; D and trimming were computed from the DNA. The sample table holds some 130,000 clones, of which about four fifths were seen once. The ten largest clonotypes hold about 4.5% of the sample.

The sequence was collected from a man younger than 40 in good health. Sequencing was carried out using PBMCs. The chain is made from TRBV11-2 and TRBJ2-1; the D gene is possibly TRBD2, with 5 bases matching. The nucleotides are TGTGCCAGCAGCTTATTCAAAGCGGCGGATGAGCAGTTCTTC. Translated, this is CASSLFKAADEQFF.